Each of the 15 T cell receptor beta chains below was sequenced from the same sample in a study of blood T cell repertoires in COVID-19. The method was immunoSEQ multiplex PCR; TCRdb's version includes in-frame clones alone and lacks a portion of them. The repertoire consists of approximately 300,000 clones, with roughly 83% occurring once and the leading ten covering around 1.5%. The sequencing input was peripheral blood. All receptors come from a woman between 50 and 59 years old with acute or convalescent COVID-19.

The rearrangement joins TRBV2 to TRBJ2-3; 12 bases are a match to TRBD2. The CDR3 is 16 amino acids. The ends lost 4 bases at V and 2 bases at J; junction bases unmatched: 4. Germline CDR1 reads SNHLY; CDR2 reads FYNNEI. CDR3 loop: CASSARLAGDTDTQYF. CDR3 DNA sequence: TGTGCCAGCAGTGCCAGACTAGCGGGGGACACAGATACGCAGTATTTT.

The rearrangement links TRBV9 to TRBJ2-1; 11 nucleotides match TRBD2. The V and J ends lost 3 bases and 6 bases, in that order; junction bases with no gene match: 11. The germline gives CDR1 SGDLS, CDR2 YYNGEE. CDR3 length: 17 amino acids. The CDR3: CASSAGAGTSGGNEQFF. The CDR3 coding sequence is TGTGCCAGCAGCGCAGGGGCCGGGACTAGCGGAGGCAATGAGCAGTTCTTC. The full variable domain, with the rest looked up from reference TRBV9 and TRBJ2-1, is DSGVTQTPKHLITATGQRVTLRCSPRSGDLSVYWYQQSLDQGLQFLIQYYNGEERAKGNILERFSAQQFPDLHSELNLSSLELGDSALYFCASSAGAGTSGGNEQFFGPGTRLTVL.

The rearrangement links TRBV3-1 (or the pseudogene TRBV3-2) to TRBJ1-2; TRBD1 matches at 11 bases. This CDR3 has 15 amino acids. V lost 4 bases to trimming and J lost 6 bases; unmatched junction nucleotides: 7. Looked up from germline, CDR1 is LGHDT and CDR2 is YNNKEL (reference sequence). CDR3 amino acids: CASSRTGQGADGYTF. Here the CDR3 DNA reads TGTGCCAGCAGCCGAACAGGACAGGGGGCTGATGGCTACACCTTC.

V is TRBV6-2 or TRBV6-3 and J is TRBJ2-7; D might be TRBD1 (6 bases). CDR1 is MNHEY and CDR2 is SVGEGT in the germline V gene. CDR3 length: 14 amino acids. The ends were cut back, 7 bases at V and 4 bases at J, with 17 bases in the middle. CDR3 in amino acids: CASIPQGRLYEQYF. CDR3 DNA: TGTGCCAGCATCCCGCAGGGGCGCCTGTACGAGCAGTACTTC.

Details on this clone: One end of the junction is discordant with germline, which a read error may explain. V is TRBV14 and J is TRBJ2-5, with 12 nucleotides matching TRBD2. CDR3 length equals 12 residues. The V gene's germline CDR1 is SGHDN and CDR2 FVKESK. The CDR3 DNA sequence: TGTGCCAGCAGCTTCGGACTAGCGGGAACCCACTTC. It is translated as CASSFGLAGTHF. Full variable domain (rest looked up from reference TRBV14 and TRBJ2-5): EAGVTQFPSHSVIEKGQTVTLRCDPISGHDNLYWYRRVMGKEIKFLLHFVKESKQDESGMPNNRFLAERTGGTYSTLKVQPAELEDSGVYFCASSFGLAGTHFGPGTRLLVL.

The chain has TRBV5-4 and TRBJ2-1; D gene unclear. The germline V gene encodes CDR1 SGHNT and CDR2 YYREEE (reference sequence). The ends were cut back, 4 bases at V and 5 bases at J, with 7 bases in the middle. The CDR3 sequence is 12 residues long. DNA for the CDR3: TGTGCCAGCAGCCACAACAACAATGAGCAGTTCTTC. Translation: CASSHNNNEQFF.

Remarks on this clone: Different DNA sequences within this sample yield the same CDR3. The genes are TRBV12-3 or TRBV12-4 and TRBJ1-5; D ambiguous. V dropped 7 bases and J dropped 2 bases, with 9 bases sitting between them. This CDR3 spans 13 amino acids. For the CDR3, the DNA is TGTGCCAGCAACCGGCAGGGCAATCAGCCCCAGCATTTT. This encodes CASNRQGNQPQHF.

The chain carries TRBV27 and TRBJ2-1; 13 bases are shared with TRBD2. From germline, CDR1 is MNHEY and CDR2 SMNVEV (reference sequence). CDR3 size: 17 residues. V dropped 5 bases and J dropped 7; count of bases not matched to a gene: 11. The CDR3 region has the DNA TGTGCCAGCAGTGAAGGACTAGCGGGAGTGGGGGGGAATGAGCAGTTCTTC. It translates to CASSEGLAGVGGNEQFF.

The rearrangement joins TRBV28 to TRBJ1-6; D is perhaps TRBD1 (5 bases). The germline V gene has CDR1 MDHEN and CDR2 SYDVKM. Trimming took off 2 bases at V and 9 bases at J, with 20 bases between the two ends. This CDR3 region has 17 residues. DNA for the CDR3: TGTGCCAGCAGTTTACCCCGCGGGGTCGTGGGGCGTTCACCCCTCCACTTT. This sequence encodes CASSLPRGVVGRSPLHF.

This chain joins TRBV28 and TRBJ2-1; D unresolved. The CDR3 covers 12 residues. Germline CDR1 is MDHEN and CDR2 is SYDVKM. The ends were cut back, 5 bases at V and 8 bases at J, with 10 bases in the middle. DNA for the CDR3: TGTGCCAGCAGTCCCCTCCGGGATGAGCAGTTCTTC. This translates into CASSPLRDEQFF.

The V gene is TRBV10-3, the J gene TRBJ2-6; maybe TRBD1 (6 bases). The CDR3 is 16 amino acids. Germline CDR1 ENHRY, CDR2 SYGVKD. Trimming shortened V by 3 bases and J by 1 base, and 10 bases separated the two germline ends. CDR3 loop: CAISETQGSGANVLTF. Written as DNA, the CDR3 is TGTGCCATCAGTGAAACTCAGGGGTCTGGGGCCAACGTCCTGACTTTC.

The rearrangement joins TRBV7-2 to TRBJ2-3; D is ambiguous. V was shortened by 3 bases and J by 3 bases, with 7 bases between the two germline ends. Germline CDR1 reads SGHTA; CDR2 reads FQGNSA. This CDR3 region has 13 residues. CDR3 residues: CASSFWRTDTQYF. CDR3 nucleotide sequence: TGTGCCAGCAGCTTTTGGCGGACAGATACGCAGTATTTT.

The chain combines TRBV7-9 with TRBJ1-1, with 7 bases that match TRBD1. The germline gives CDR1 SEHNR, CDR2 FQNEAQ (reference sequence). This CDR3 spans 17 amino acids. The trim removed 4 bases at V and 1 base at J, leaving 12 bases unmatched. CDR3 sequence: CASSSHHQGVSNTEAFF. The DNA of the CDR3 is TGTGCCAGCAGCTCACACCACCAGGGGGTATCGAACACTGAAGCTTTCTTT.

The rearrangement links TRBV4-2 to TRBJ1-2; D may be TRBD1 (5 bases). CDR3 length: 18 amino acids. CDR1 is LGHNA, CDR2 YNFKEQ, per germline. V shed 0 bases and J shed 5 bases, with 22 bases lying between them. The DNA for the CDR3 is TGTGCCAGCAGCCAAGATACGGGGGAAACAAGCCGGATTTATGGCTACACCTTC. Translation: CASSQDTGETSRIYGYTF.

The chain joins TRBV19 to TRBJ2-7, with a tentative D call TRBD1 (6 bases). The germline CDR1 and CDR2 sequences are LNHDA and SQIVND (reference sequence). The CDR3 has 15 amino acids. V was clipped by 3 bases and J by 0 bases, with 12 bases between them. CDR3 DNA: TGTGCCAGTAGTATGGAACACAGGGACTCCTACGAGCAGTACTTC. Amino acids: CASSMEHRDSYEQYF.